The clone carrying this T cell receptor (beta chain) appeared a few times. The data were produced by immunoSEQ multiplex PCR, yet TCRdb's version contains in-frame clones alone and is incomplete. The sample records about 120,000 clones, around 81% being singletons. These data belong to a study of blood T cell repertoires in COVID-19. Study information: The cDNA or gDNA used as material had been derived from T cells, B-cell-depleted T cells, or PBMCs.

The trim removed 5 bases at V and 5 bases at J, leaving 11 bases unmatched. The germline CDR1 and CDR2 sequences are SEHNR and FQNEAQ (reference sequence). The CDR3 is 18 residues long. The V and J genes are TRBV7-9 and TRBJ2-2; 13 positions match TRBD2. The sequencing sample was made of peripheral blood. This receptor was taken from a man aged 25 to 45 with COVID-19, enrolled during active disease. The CDR3 DNA reads TGTGCCAGCAGCCCAAGGACTAGCGGGAGTATGGAAACCGGGGAGCTGTTTTTT. Protein sequence: CASSPRTSGSMETGELFF. Full variable domain (remainder filled in from reference TRBV7-9 and TRBJ2-2): DTGVSQNPRHKITKRGQNVTFRCDPISEHNRLYWYRQTLGQGPEFLTYFQNEAQLEKSRLLSDRFSAERPKGSFSTLEIQRTEQGDSAMYLCASSPRTSGSMETGELFFGEGSRLTVL.